This note documents a single T cell receptor beta chain sequence. Its antigen is not known. This specimen comes from a study of Ad26.COV2.S vaccination and SARS-CoV-2 variants. Study in general: Dosing was one shot or two shots 56 days apart. The study's findings and limits: Spike-specific TCR breadth was greater after Ad26.COV2.S than placebo. The analyses of TCR breadth and depth may have understated the size of total T cell responses.

Using immunoSEQ multiplex PCR, the repertoire was profiled, and TCRdb retains in-frame clones only, with some absent. This sample has fewer than 800,000 clones; about 90% occur once, and the top ten carry about 1.5%. The treatment here: 15 to 20 received Ad26.COV2.S at low or high dose, single or two shots; 5 received placebo; per-sample allocation not given. The samples were gathered on day 63 after the first injection of vaccine or placebo. In germline, CDR1 is MNHNY, CDR2 SVGAGI (reference sequence). The V end lost 6 bases, the J end lost 3 bases, and 8 bases lay between the germline ends. The CDR3 is made up of 13 amino acids.

The clonotype comes from a person between 18 and 65 years old who received the Ad26.COV2.S COVID-19 vaccine or a placebo. The chain links TRBV6-6 to TRBJ1-4, with D perhaps TRBD1 (5 bases). Source: peripheral blood, taken in a trial of Ad26.COV2.S vaccine versus placebo. CDR3 residues: CASRGGSNEKLFF. DNA for the CDR3: TGTGCCAGCAGGGGGGGATCTAATGAAAAACTGTTTTTT.